The 29 T cell receptor beta chains in this list originate from one sample, sequenced in a study of cytomegalovirus exposure and HLA in healthy donors. PCR was performed using 60 Vbeta and 13 Jbeta primers. Sequenced by immunoSEQ multiplex PCR; TCRdb stores in-frame clones only, minus some. Here the sample table reports about 140,000 clones. The sequenced sample was PBMCs. The source is a male donor in good health and CMV-seronegative.

J is TRBJ2-7 and V is TRBV7-8; 8 bases line up with TRBD1. The J segment lost 2 bases and the V segment lost 2 bases, leaving 8 bases of the junction unmatched. This CDR3 contains 16 residues. Germline CDR1 and CDR2: SGHVS and FQNEAQ. CDR3 nucleotides: TGTGCCAGCAGCTTATTGGGGTCAGGGGGCACCTACGAGCAGTACTTC. Its protein product is CASSLLGSGGTYEQYF.

The V and J genes are TRBV5-1 and TRBJ2-3, with a weak D call TRBD2 (6 bases). Germline V gives CDR1 SGHRS, CDR2 YFSETQ. There are 15 residues in the CDR3. V was clipped by 0 bases and J by 1 base, with 9 bases between them. Written as DNA, the CDR3 is TGCGCCAGCAGCTTGGGCGGGACCCGCACAGATACGCAGTATTTT. Translating it yields CASSLGGTRTDTQYF. The complete variable domain, with remaining parts taken from reference TRBV5-1 and TRBJ2-3, reads KAGVTQTPRYLIKTRGQQVTLSCSPISGHRSVSWYQQTPGQGLQFLFEYFSETQRNKGNFPGRFSGRQFSNSRSEMNVSTLELGDSALYLCASSLGGTRTDTQYFGPGTRLTVL.

DNA for the CDR3: TGTGCCAGCAGCTTGGAAGGGGTGGGGACTGAAGCTTTCTTT. This encodes CASSLEGVGTEAFF. This chain connects TRBV5-6 to TRBJ1-1; D is perhaps TRBD1 (5 bases). Germline loops: CDR1 SGHDT, CDR2 YYEEEE. The length of the CDR3 is 14 residues. V was trimmed by 0 bases and J by 5 bases, leaving 11 bases between them.

The chain couples TRBV9 to TRBJ1-2; D is undetermined. This CDR3 has 15 residues. V lost 0 bases and J lost 3, with 12 bases in between. Germline CDR1 SGDLS, CDR2 YYNGEE. CDR3 in amino acids: CASSVVPMNHYGYTF. CDR3 nucleotide sequence: TGTGCCAGCAGCGTAGTCCCTATGAACCACTATGGCTACACCTTC.

The CDR3 here is CASSVASMRSYEQYF. The CDR3 DNA reads as TGTGCCAGCAGCGTAGCTTCGATGCGGAGTTACGAGCAGTACTTC. The J gene is TRBJ2-7, the V gene TRBV9, with no clear D. This CDR3 region has 15 residues. CDR1 is SGDLS and CDR2 is YYNGEE in the germline V gene. V lost 0 bases and J lost 4, with 14 bases in between.

This sequence joins TRBV15 and TRBJ2-2; no firm D call. This CDR3 is built from 14 residues. CDR1 and CDR2 from the germline V gene are LNHNV and YYDKDF (reference sequence). The ends were cut back, 0 bases at V and 4 bases at J, with 6 bases in the middle. The CDR3 spells CATSRDPVTGELFF. As DNA, the CDR3 is TGTGCCACCAGCAGAGATCCTGTCACCGGGGAGCTGTTTTTT.

Note on this clone: This same CDR3 is encoded by further DNA sequences in the sample. The chain carries TRBV27 and TRBJ2-1, with D perhaps TRBD2 (5 bases). Germline V gene lookup returns CDR1 MNHEY and CDR2 SMNVEV (reference sequence). Trimming removed 2 bases from V and 7 bases from J, with 9 bases in between. The CDR3 runs 13 residues. DNA of the CDR3: TGTGCCAGCAGTTTAAGGTCGGGGAATGAGCAGTTCTTC. Protein sequence: CASSLRSGNEQFF.

This rearrangement joins TRBV6-1 to TRBJ2-7, with 9 bases matching TRBD2. The ends lost 1 base at V and 2 bases at J; junction bases unmatched: 3. The germline gives CDR1 MNHNS, CDR2 SASEGT. The CDR3 totals 15 residues. In nucleotides, the CDR3 is TGTGCCAGCAGTGAAGAGCTAGCGGGGCCCTACGAGCAGTACTTC. Its protein is CASSEELAGPYEQYF.

The chain couples TRBV7-9 to TRBJ1-2; TRBD1 agrees at 7 bases. Germline CDR1 is SEHNR and CDR2 is FQNEAQ (reference sequence). The CDR3 is made up of 15 amino acids. Trimming took 4 bases from V and 0 from J; bases not matched to a gene: 5. In DNA, the CDR3 is TGTGCCAGCAGCTCTGCGGACAGGCCTAACTATGGCTACACCTTC. It yields the protein CASSSADRPNYGYTF.

The chain is built from TRBV6-5 and TRBJ2-5; the D gene is possibly TRBD1 (6 bases). Trimming stripped 2 bases from V and 2 bases from J, with 12 bases between. This CDR3 contains 15 residues. Germline V CDR1 and CDR2: MNHEY, SVGAGI. The CDR3 DNA reads TGTGCCAGCAGTTACGGGGGACACTATCAAGAGACCCAGTACTTC. Protein sequence: CASSYGGHYQETQYF.

The chain uses TRBV7-9 and TRBJ1-2; possibly TRBD1 for D (6 bases). Trimming cost V 5 bases and J 1 base, with 17 bases left between them. The CDR3 has 16 residues. Per germline, CDR1 SEHNR and CDR2 FQNEAQ (reference sequence). The CDR3 DNA sequence: TGTGCCAGCAGCCAACAAGCCGGGACACATAACTATGGCTACACCTTC. Translating it yields CASSQQAGTHNYGYTF.

The V and J genes are TRBV4-3 and TRBJ1-2; tentatively, D is TRBD1 (6 bases). The CDR3 is 16 residues long. The germline V gene encodes CDR1 LGHNA and CDR2 YSLEER. The V gene lost 3 bases and the J gene lost 8 bases, with 22 bases spanning the gap. CDR3: CASSQNQGRGDGGYTF. CDR3 bases: TGCGCCAGCAGCCAGAATCAAGGCAGGGGTGATGGAGGCTACACCTTC.

The chain employs TRBV5-4 and TRBJ2-1; possibly TRBD2 for D (6 bases). Trimming cost V 7 bases and J 4 bases, with 21 bases left between them. The CDR3 spans 16 residues. CDR1 is SGHNT, CDR2 YYREEE, per germline (reference sequence). CDR3 DNA sequence: TGTGCCAGCCAAGGGGCGCGTGGCGGGGAATACAATGAGCAGTTCTTC. Translating gives CASQGARGGEYNEQFF.

The CDR3 bases are TGTGCCACCAGCAGAGCAATAGAGGATTCTTATGGCTACACCTTC. Its protein product is CATSRAIEDSYGYTF. The chain is built from TRBV15 and TRBJ1-2; D remains ambiguous. V was shortened by 1 base and J by 5 bases, with 14 bases between the two germline ends. Germline lookup yields CDR1 LNHNV and CDR2 YYDKDF (reference sequence). The CDR3 has 15 residues.

Notes on this clone: The junction and the germline gene differ at one end; a read error may be behind it. This sequence joins TRBV7-8 and TRBJ2-7, with D perhaps TRBD2 (5 bases). Looked up from germline, CDR1 is SGHVS and CDR2 is FQNEAQ. The CDR3 has 14 residues. CDR3 DNA: TGTGCCAGCACCTTATCGAGCGGTCCGGCCGAGCAGTACTTC. This encodes CASTLSSGPAEQYF.

The chain uses TRBV5-6 and TRBJ2-7; 12 bases agree with TRBD1. Germline V gene data show CDR1 as SGHDT and CDR2 as YYEEEE. The CDR3 is made up of 17 amino acids. V lost 1 base, J lost 3 bases, and 8 bases stayed unmatched. The CDR3 nucleotides are TGTGCCAGCAGCTTGTTCCGGGGGACAGGGGGCGTCTACGAGCAGTACTTC. Its translation is CASSLFRGTGGVYEQYF.

V usage is TRBV7-2 and J usage is TRBJ2-2; 8 bases match TRBD2. Germline-derived CDR1 and CDR2 are SGHTA and FQGNSA. V lost 5 bases, J lost 10 bases, and 12 bases stayed unmatched. The CDR3 is 15 amino acids. Written as DNA, the CDR3 is TGTGCCAGCAGCCATAGCGGGGCACCAAGGGAGGAGCTGTTTTTT. Translating gives CASSHSGAPREELFF. Together with reference TRBV7-2 and TRBJ2-2, the CDR3 gives the full variable domain: GAGVSQSPSNKVTEKGKDVELRCDPISGHTALYWYRQSLGQGLEFLIYFQGNSAPDKSGLPSDRFSAERTGGSVSTLTIQRTQQEDSAVYLCASSHSGAPREELFFGEGSRLTVL.

Notes on this clone: A read error may produce the germline difference seen at one junction end. This chain's CDR3 is CASSPGGGSVEAFF. The CDR3 nucleotides read TGCGCCAGCTCACCAGGAGGCGGGTCGGTAGAAGCTTTCTTT. V usage is TRBV18 and J usage is TRBJ1-1; D uncertain. This CDR3 comprises 14 residues. The V gene's germline CDR1 is KGHSH and CDR2 LQKENI.

The chain is built from TRBV10-3 and TRBJ1-2; no definite D call. The germline V and J ends were trimmed by 8 bases and 8 bases, with 12 bases remaining between them. The germline CDR1 and CDR2 sequences are ENHRY and SYGVKD. This CDR3 contains 11 residues. This CDR3 is CAIGDRLGYTF. In nucleotides, the CDR3 is TGTGCCATCGGAGACCGCCTGGGCTACACCTTC.

J is TRBJ2-5 and V is TRBV11-3; TRBD2 aligns across 16 bases. Germline loops: CDR1 SGHNT, CDR2 YENEEA. The J segment lost 5 bases and the V segment lost 5 bases, leaving 5 bases of the junction unmatched. This CDR3 has 16 amino acids. The DNA for the CDR3 is TGTGCCAGCAGCCTCGGGACTAGCGGGAGGGCGGAGACCCAGTACTTC. It codes for CASSLGTSGRAETQYF.

The chain carries TRBV7-9 and TRBJ2-1, with TRBD2 matching over 7 bases. J was trimmed by 6 bases and V by 7 bases; bases with no gene match: 12. Germline CDR1 is SEHNR and CDR2 is FQNEAQ (reference sequence). This CDR3 contains 15 residues. This chain's CDR3 is CASNQREGPLNEQFF. Written as DNA, the CDR3 is TGTGCCAGCAACCAAAGGGAGGGCCCTCTCAATGAGCAGTTCTTC.

The rearrangement links TRBV19 to TRBJ2-7, with 7 bases identical to TRBD2. The trim removed 7 bases at V and 6 bases at J, leaving 12 bases unmatched. Germline-derived CDR1 and CDR2 are LNHDA and SQIVND (reference sequence). This CDR3 has 14 residues. The CDR3 region is CASTNWGGGAEQYF. The CDR3, as DNA: TGTGCCAGTACTAACTGGGGCGGGGGAGCCGAGCAGTACTTC.

This rearrangement joins TRBV30 to TRBJ2-1; D possibly corresponds to TRBD1 (5 bases). The CDR3 loop spans 12 amino acids. Germline CDR1 reads GTSNPN; CDR2 reads SVGIG (reference sequence). Between the trimmed V and J ends, which lost 1 base and 6 bases, there was a span of 7 bases. The CDR3 DNA sequence: TGTGCCTGGAGTGGTCAGGGCAATGAGCAGTTCTTC. This sequence encodes CAWSGQGNEQFF.

The V gene is TRBV7-9, the J gene TRBJ1-1; tentatively, D is TRBD1 (5 bases). Germline V CDR1 and CDR2: SEHNR, FQNEAQ (reference sequence). The CDR3 runs 14 residues. This CDR3 is CATNWAGGTPEAFF. The DNA for the CDR3 is TGTGCTACCAACTGGGCGGGGGGTACCCCTGAAGCTTTCTTT.

The rearrangement links TRBV15 to TRBJ2-2; D is ambiguous. The CDR3 contains 13 residues. The germline V gene encodes CDR1 LNHNV and CDR2 YYDKDF (reference sequence). V dropped 3 bases and J dropped 2 bases, with 4 bases sitting between them. In DNA form, the CDR3 reads TGTGCCACCAGCAGTCCTAACACCGGGGAGCTGTTTTTT. Translation: CATSSPNTGELFF.

The chain has TRBV28 and TRBJ1-1, with 8 bases lining up with TRBD1. The V gene end was trimmed by 6 bases and the J gene end by 1 base; junction bases not matched to a gene: 4. The CDR3 has 14 amino acids. The germline CDR1 and CDR2 sequences are MDHEN and SYDVKM. DNA for the CDR3: TGTGCCAGCAGGACTGGGACAGGGAACACTGAAGCTTTCTTT. This sequence encodes CASRTGTGNTEAFF.

The V call is TRBV7-3, the J call TRBJ1-1; D unresolved. Trimming cost V 2 bases and J 1 base, with 5 bases left between them. Germline V gene sequence: CDR1 SGHTA, CDR2 FQGTGA. The CDR3 length is 13 residues. CDR3 in amino acids: CASSLGQNTEAFF. CDR3 nucleotide sequence: TGTGCCAGCAGCTTAGGCCAGAACACTGAAGCTTTCTTT.

This chain uses TRBV30 with TRBJ1-5; 8 positions agree with TRBD1. V shed 4 bases, J shed 1 base, and the junction held 12 bases outside the gene matches. Looked up from germline, CDR1 is GTSNPN and CDR2 is SVGIG (reference sequence). The CDR3 has 17 residues. The CDR3 DNA sequence: TGTGCCTGGAATCAGGGGGCTCCTATTTCGAGCAATCAGCCCCAGCATTTT. It encodes CAWNQGAPISSNQPQHF.

The chain carries TRBV19 and TRBJ1-1; 7 nucleotides match TRBD1. The V gene end was trimmed by 5 bases and the J gene end by 2 bases; junction bases not matched to a gene: 8. This CDR3 comprises 15 residues. Germline V gene data show CDR1 as LNHDA and CDR2 as SQIVND (reference sequence). Here the CDR3 reads CASSPHGTVNTEAFF. The CDR3, as DNA: TGTGCCAGTAGTCCCCATGGGACAGTAAACACTGAAGCTTTCTTT.